One T cell receptor beta chain is described in this entry. Its antigen is undetermined. The sequenced patients had an expansion of CD8+CD57+ cells seen by flow cytometry. The sample belongs to a study of CD8+CD57+ T cells in acquired aplastic anemia. Study-level results: Common to patients and controls were around 30 CD8+ CDR3 sequences.

Genomic DNA, the template, was used for profiling of the TCR beta VDJ and CDR3. MiXCR, run by TCRdb on the reads, gives a single entry per CDR3 protein. In the table there are tens of thousands of distinct CDR3 sequences, over 55% of which are singletons. The TCR sequence derives from a human donor with aplastic anemia. Input material: sorted CD4+, CD8+, or CD8+CD57+ T cells (not recorded which) from PBMCs.

CDR3 protein: CASSLEWRVDGHTQYF. The DNA for the CDR3 is TGTGCCAGCAGCTTAGAGTGGCGGGTTGACGGGCATACGCAGTATTTT. The rearrangement joins TRBV11-1 to TRBJ2-3, with D perhaps TRBD2 (5 bases). Per germline, CDR1 SGHAT and CDR2 FQDESV (reference sequence). Trimming took off 1 base at V and 7 bases at J, with 18 bases between the two ends. The CDR3 loop spans 16 amino acids. The entire variable domain, with the rest obtained from reference TRBV11-1 and TRBJ2-3, is as follows: EAEVAQSPRYKITEKSQAVAFWCDPISGHATLYWYRQILGQGPELLVQFQDESVVDDSQLPKDRFSAERLKGVDSTLKIQPAELGDSAMYLCASSLEWRVDGHTQYFGPGTRLTVL.